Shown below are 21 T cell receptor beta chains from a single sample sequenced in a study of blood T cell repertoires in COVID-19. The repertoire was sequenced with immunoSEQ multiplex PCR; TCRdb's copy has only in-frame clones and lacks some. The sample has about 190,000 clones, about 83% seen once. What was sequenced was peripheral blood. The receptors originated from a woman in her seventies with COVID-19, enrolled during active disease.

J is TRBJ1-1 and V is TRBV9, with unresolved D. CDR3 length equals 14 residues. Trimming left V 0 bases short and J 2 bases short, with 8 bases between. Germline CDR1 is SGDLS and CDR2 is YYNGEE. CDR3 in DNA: TGTGCCAGCAGCGTAGCTGGGCAAAACACTGAAGCTTTCTTT. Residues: CASSVAGQNTEAFF.

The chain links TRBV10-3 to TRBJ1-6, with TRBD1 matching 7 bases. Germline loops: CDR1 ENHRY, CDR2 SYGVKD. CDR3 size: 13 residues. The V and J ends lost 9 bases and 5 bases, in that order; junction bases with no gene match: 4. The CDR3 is CAMRQGDNSPLHF. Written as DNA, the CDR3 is TGTGCCATGCGACAGGGTGATAATTCACCCCTCCACTTT.

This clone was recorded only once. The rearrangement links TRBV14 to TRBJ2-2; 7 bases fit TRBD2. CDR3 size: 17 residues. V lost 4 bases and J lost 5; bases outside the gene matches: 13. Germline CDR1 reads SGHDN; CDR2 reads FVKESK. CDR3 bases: TGTGCCAGCAGCCGATATCAGGTGGCGGGAGCTACCGGGGAGCTGTTTTTT. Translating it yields CASSRYQVAGATGELFF.

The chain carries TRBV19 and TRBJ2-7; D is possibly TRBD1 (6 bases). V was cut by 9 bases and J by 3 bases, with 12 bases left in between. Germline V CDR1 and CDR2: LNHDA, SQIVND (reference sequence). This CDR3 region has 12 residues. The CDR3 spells CASTGHYYEQYF. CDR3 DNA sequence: TGTGCCAGCACGGGACACTACTACGAGCAGTACTTC.

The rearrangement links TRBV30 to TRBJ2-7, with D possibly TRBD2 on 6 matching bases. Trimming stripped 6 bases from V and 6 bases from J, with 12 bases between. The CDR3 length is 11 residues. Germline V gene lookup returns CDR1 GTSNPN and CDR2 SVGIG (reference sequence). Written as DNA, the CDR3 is TGTGCCTGCCTCAAGGAGGGCGAGCAGTACTTC. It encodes CACLKEGEQYF.

CDR3 region: CASRPGQPQETQYF. In nucleotides, the CDR3 is TGTGCCAGCAGGCCGGGACAGCCCCAAGAGACCCAGTACTTC. The V gene is TRBV28, the J gene TRBJ2-5; TRBD1 matches at 7 bases. CDR1 and CDR2 (germline): MDHEN, SYDVKM. CDR3 length: 14 residues. Unmatched junction bases numbered 5, after V lost 6 bases and J lost 1 base.

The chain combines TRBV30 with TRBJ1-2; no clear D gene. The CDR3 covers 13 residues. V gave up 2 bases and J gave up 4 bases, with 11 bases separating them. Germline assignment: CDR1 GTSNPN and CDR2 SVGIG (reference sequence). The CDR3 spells CAWSPGLGYGYTF. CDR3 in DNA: TGTGCCTGGAGTCCCGGGTTGGGCTATGGCTACACCTTC.

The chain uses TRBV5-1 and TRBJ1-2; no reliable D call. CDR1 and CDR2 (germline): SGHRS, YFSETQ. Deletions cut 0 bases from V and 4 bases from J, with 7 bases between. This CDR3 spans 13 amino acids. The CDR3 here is CASSLDSSYGYTF. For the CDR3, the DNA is TGCGCCAGCAGCTTGGACAGCAGCTATGGCTACACCTTC.

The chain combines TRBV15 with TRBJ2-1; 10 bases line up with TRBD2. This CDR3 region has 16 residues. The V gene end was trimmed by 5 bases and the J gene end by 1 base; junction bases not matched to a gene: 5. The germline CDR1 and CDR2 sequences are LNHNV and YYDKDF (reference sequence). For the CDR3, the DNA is TGTGCCACCAGCGCACGACTAGCGGGTTCCTACAATGAGCAGTTCTTC. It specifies CATSARLAGSYNEQFF.

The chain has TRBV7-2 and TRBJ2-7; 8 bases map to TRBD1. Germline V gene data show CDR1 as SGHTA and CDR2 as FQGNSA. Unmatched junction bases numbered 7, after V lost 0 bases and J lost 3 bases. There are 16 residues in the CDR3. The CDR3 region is CASSLAHSQGVYEQYF. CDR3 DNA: TGTGCCAGCAGCTTAGCGCATTCACAGGGGGTCTACGAGCAGTACTTC.

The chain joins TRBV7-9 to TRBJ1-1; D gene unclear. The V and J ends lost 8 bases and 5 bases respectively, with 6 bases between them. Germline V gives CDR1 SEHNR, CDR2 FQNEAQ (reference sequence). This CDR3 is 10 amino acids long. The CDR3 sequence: CASAGTEAFF. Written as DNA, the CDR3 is TGTGCCAGCGCCGGGACTGAAGCTTTCTTT. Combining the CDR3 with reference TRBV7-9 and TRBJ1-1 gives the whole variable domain DTGVSQNPRHKITKRGQNVTFRCDPISEHNRLYWYRQTLGQGPEFLTYFQNEAQLEKSRLLSDRFSAERPKGSFSTLEIQRTEQGDSAMYLCASAGTEAFFGQGTRLTVV.

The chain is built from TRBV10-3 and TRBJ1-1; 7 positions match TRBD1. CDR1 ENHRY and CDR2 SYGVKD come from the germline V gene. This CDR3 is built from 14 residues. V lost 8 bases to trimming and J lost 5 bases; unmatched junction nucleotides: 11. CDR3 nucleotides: TGTGCCATCGGGAGACAGGGAATGGGGACTGAAGCTTTCTTT. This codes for CAIGRQGMGTEAFF.

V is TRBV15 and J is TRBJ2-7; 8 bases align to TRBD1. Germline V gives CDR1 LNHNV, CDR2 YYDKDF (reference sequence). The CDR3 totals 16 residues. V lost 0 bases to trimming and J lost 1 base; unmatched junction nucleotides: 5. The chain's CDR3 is CATSRDRGQGSYEQYF. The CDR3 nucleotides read TGTGCCACCAGCAGAGATCGAGGACAGGGATCCTACGAGCAGTACTTC.

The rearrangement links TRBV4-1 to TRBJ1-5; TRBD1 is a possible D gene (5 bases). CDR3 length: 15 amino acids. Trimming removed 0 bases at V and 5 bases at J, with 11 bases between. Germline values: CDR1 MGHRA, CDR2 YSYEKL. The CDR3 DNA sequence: TGCGCCAGCAGCCAAGATTTGGGGGGAGATCAGCCCCAGCATTTT. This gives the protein CASSQDLGGDQPQHF.

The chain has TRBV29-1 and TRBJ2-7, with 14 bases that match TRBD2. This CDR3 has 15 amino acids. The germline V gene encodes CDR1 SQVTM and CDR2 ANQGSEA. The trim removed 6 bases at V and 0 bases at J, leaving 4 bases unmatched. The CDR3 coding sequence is TGCAGCGTGCGGACTAGCGGGGGGTTCTCCTACGAGCAGTACTTC. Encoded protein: CSVRTSGGFSYEQYF.

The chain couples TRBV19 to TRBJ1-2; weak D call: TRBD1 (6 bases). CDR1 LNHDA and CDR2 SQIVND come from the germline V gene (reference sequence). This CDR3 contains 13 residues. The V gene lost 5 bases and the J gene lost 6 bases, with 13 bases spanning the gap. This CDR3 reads CASSLQGVDGYTF. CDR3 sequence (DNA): TGTGCCAGTAGTCTACAGGGTGTAGATGGCTACACCTTC. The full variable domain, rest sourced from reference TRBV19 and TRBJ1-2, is DGGITQSPKYLFRKEGQNVTLSCEQNLNHDAMYWYRQDPGQGLRLIYYSQIVNDFQKGDIAEGYSVSREKKESFPLTVTSAQKNPTAFYLCASSLQGVDGYTFGSGTRLTVV.

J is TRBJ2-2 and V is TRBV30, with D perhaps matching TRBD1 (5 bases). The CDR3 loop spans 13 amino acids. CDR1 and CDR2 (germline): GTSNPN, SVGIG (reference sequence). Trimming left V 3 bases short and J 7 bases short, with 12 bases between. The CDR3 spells CAWRSQGVGELFF. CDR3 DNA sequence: TGTGCCTGGAGGAGCCAGGGTGTCGGGGAGCTGTTTTTT.

The chain's CDR3 is CASTFQKNTGELFF. In nucleotides, the CDR3 is TGTGCCAGTACCTTCCAGAAGAACACCGGGGAGCTGTTTTTT. The genes are TRBV19 and TRBJ2-2; no definite D call. This CDR3 region has 14 residues. Between the trimmed V and J ends, which lost 7 bases and 1 base, there was a span of 10 bases. Germline V gene data show CDR1 as LNHDA and CDR2 as SQIVND (reference sequence).

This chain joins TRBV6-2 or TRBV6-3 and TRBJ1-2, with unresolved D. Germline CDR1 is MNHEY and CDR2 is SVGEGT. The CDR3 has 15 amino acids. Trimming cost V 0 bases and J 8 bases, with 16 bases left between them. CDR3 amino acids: CASSYSSRQQRGYTF. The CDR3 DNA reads TGTGCCAGCAGTTACTCGTCGAGGCAACAACGGGGCTACACCTTC.

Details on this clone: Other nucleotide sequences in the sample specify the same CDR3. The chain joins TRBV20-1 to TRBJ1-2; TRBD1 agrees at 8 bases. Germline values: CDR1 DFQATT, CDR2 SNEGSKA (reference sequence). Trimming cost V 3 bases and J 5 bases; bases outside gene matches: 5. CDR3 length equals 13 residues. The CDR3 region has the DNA TGCAGTGCTAGTCCAGGACAGGGTTATGGCTACACCTTC. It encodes CSASPGQGYGYTF.

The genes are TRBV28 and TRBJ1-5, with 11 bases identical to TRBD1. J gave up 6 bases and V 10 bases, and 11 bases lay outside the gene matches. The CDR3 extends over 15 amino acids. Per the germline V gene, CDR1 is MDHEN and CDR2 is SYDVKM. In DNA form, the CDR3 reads TGTGCCATCAGAACCCGGGACAGGGGGGCTCAGCCCCAGCATTTT. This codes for CAIRTRDRGAQPQHF.